The 17 T cell receptor beta chains below were found in one sample sequenced in a study of shared T cell receptors in the human thymus. TCRdb keeps only in-frame clones here, not all; method: immunoSEQ multiplex PCR. The table lists fewer than 700,000 clones, roughly 90% of them singletons. The same data also went into a second study, on human thymus T cells.

The specimen sequenced was thymocytes. The source of these receptors is a boy younger than two with a congenital heart defect.

The rearrangement joins TRBV30 to TRBJ2-7; possible D gene TRBD2, 6 bases. This CDR3 region has 15 residues. Trimming took 0 bases from V and 1 from J, leaving 13 bases between them. CDR1 GTSNPN and CDR2 SVGIG come from the germline V gene (reference sequence). The CDR3 coding sequence is TGTGCCTGGAGTGTACGGGAGACGGTGTCCTACGAGCAGTACTTC. It is translated as CAWSVRETVSYEQYF.

The genes are TRBV30 and TRBJ2-1, with 11 nucleotides matching TRBD2. Germline values: CDR1 GTSNPN, CDR2 SVGIG (reference sequence). The CDR3 is made up of 16 amino acids. After removal of 2 bases from V and 4 bases from J, the junction contained 7 bases not matched to a gene. The CDR3 coding sequence is TGTGCCTGGAGTCTCCGGACTAGCGGGCGGTACAATGAGCAGTTCTTC. Translating gives CAWSLRTSGRYNEQFF.

This chain connects TRBV5-1 to TRBJ1-4; 7 bases match TRBD1. The germline gives CDR1 SGHRS, CDR2 YFSETQ. This CDR3 is built from 16 residues. J lost 0 bases, V lost 4 bases, and 6 bases had no gene match. CDR3 protein: CASSPQGDPTNEKLFF. CDR3 nucleotide sequence: TGCGCCAGCAGCCCTCAGGGGGACCCAACTAATGAAAAACTGTTTTTT.

V usage is TRBV14 and J usage is TRBJ1-1, with D possibly being TRBD1 (5 bases). Germline-derived CDR1 and CDR2 are SGHDN and FVKESK. CDR3 size: 14 residues. Trimming took 4 bases from V and 1 from J, leaving 10 bases between them. CDR3 sequence reads: CASSPPTGNTEAFF. CDR3 DNA: TGTGCCAGCAGCCCCCCCACAGGGAACACTGAAGCTTTCTTT.

A few counts support this clone. The gene calls are TRBV5-1 and TRBJ2-7, with 8 bases aligning to TRBD1. CDR1 and CDR2 from the germline V gene are SGHRS and YFSETQ. CDR3 length: 13 residues. V lost 5 bases, J lost 2 bases, and 3 bases stayed unmatched. The CDR3, as DNA: TGCGCCAGCAGGGAGACAGGGGCCTACGAGCAGTACTTC. It translates to CASRETGAYEQYF.

In regard to this clone: Sequence at one end of the junction differs from germline and may be a read error. This sequence joins TRBV30 and TRBJ2-7; 15 bases match TRBD2. This CDR3 is built from 15 residues. Germline CDR1 and CDR2: GTSNPN and SVGIG (reference sequence). CDR3 loop: CAWSVPGLAGGGRFF. DNA for the CDR3: TGTGCCTGGAGTGTACCGGGACTAGCGGGAGGAGGGCGATTTTTC.

The table lists this clone with a few counts. The chain is built from TRBV29-1 and TRBJ2-2, with D maybe TRBD1 (5 bases). V lost 4 bases, J lost 7 bases, and 10 bases lay in between. The CDR3 has 12 amino acids. Germline V lookup: CDR1 SQVTM, CDR2 ANQGSEA. CDR3 amino acids: CSVVGVNGELFF. CDR3 DNA sequence: TGCAGCGTTGTAGGGGTGAACGGGGAGCTGTTTTTT.

The rearrangement uses TRBV4-1 and TRBJ2-3; the D is unclear. The ends were cut back, 1 base at V and 8 bases at J, with 7 bases in the middle. The CDR3 has 12 residues. Per germline, CDR1 MGHRA and CDR2 YSYEKL. CDR3 protein: CASSQGCGTQYF. The CDR3 bases are TGCGCCAGCAGCCAAGGTTGCGGTACGCAGTATTTT.

The J gene is TRBJ2-1, the V gene TRBV7-9, with 7 bases matching TRBD2. Germline V gene sequence: CDR1 SEHNR, CDR2 FQNEAQ (reference sequence). The CDR3 consists of 16 residues. V lost 6 bases to trimming and J lost 7 bases; unmatched junction nucleotides: 15. CDR3 nucleotides: TGTGCCAGCAGAAAAGGGACTACCCTTTCAGGGAATGAGCAGTTCTTC. It encodes CASRKGTTLSGNEQFF.

The genes are TRBV9 and TRBJ1-1, with TRBD1 matching over 9 bases. CDR1 SGDLS and CDR2 YYNGEE come from the germline V gene. This CDR3 is 16 amino acids long. Unmatched junction bases numbered 5, after V lost 0 bases and J lost 2 bases. The CDR3 is CASSVVRTGVNTEAFF. The CDR3 DNA sequence: TGTGCCAGCAGCGTAGTCAGGACAGGGGTCAACACTGAAGCTTTCTTT.

The V and J genes are TRBV11-2 and TRBJ2-3; the D is unclear. This CDR3 has 14 amino acids. CDR1 is SGHAT and CDR2 is FQNNGV in the germline V gene. Trimming cost V 5 bases and J 6 bases, with 15 bases left between them. CDR3 coding DNA: TGTGCCAGCAGCCCCACGACACTCCCCGATACGCAGTATTTT. Its translation: CASSPTTLPDTQYF.

The chain carries TRBV5-1 and TRBJ2-5, with D possibly being TRBD2 (6 bases). Between the trimmed V and J ends, which lost 2 bases and 2 bases, there was a span of 22 bases. Germline V gives CDR1 SGHRS, CDR2 YFSETQ. The CDR3 has 18 residues. CDR3 sequence (DNA): TGCGCCAGCAGCTTTTTTCCGGTTGGGGGGTCCGATCAAGAGACCCAGTACTTC. The encoded protein is CASSFFPVGGSDQETQYF. Drawing the rest from reference TRBV5-1 and TRBJ2-5, the complete variable domain is KAGVTQTPRYLIKTRGQQVTLSCSPISGHRSVSWYQQTPGQGLQFLFEYFSETQRNKGNFPGRFSGRQFSNSRSEMNVSTLELGDSALYLCASSFFPVGGSDQETQYFGPGTRLLVL.

The chain employs TRBV19 and TRBJ2-1, with a weak D call TRBD1 (6 bases). Germline lookup yields CDR1 LNHDA and CDR2 SQIVND (reference sequence). CDR3 length: 17 amino acids. Trimming removed 3 bases at V and 3 bases at J, with 18 bases between. The CDR3 region is CASSMPWAGAHYNEQFF. The CDR3 coding sequence is TGTGCCAGTAGTATGCCCTGGGCAGGGGCTCACTACAATGAGCAGTTCTTC.

V and J are TRBV27 and TRBJ2-7; 9 bases map to TRBD1. The CDR3 is 15 residues long. After removal of 3 bases from V and 5 bases from J, the junction contained 8 bases not matched to a gene. CDR1 is MNHEY, CDR2 SMNVEV, per germline (reference sequence). The CDR3 DNA reads as TGTGCCAGCAGTTTCGGTGACAGGGGGAACGACGAGCAGTACTTC. This encodes CASSFGDRGNDEQYF.

The chain couples TRBV5-1 to TRBJ2-1; 9 positions agree with TRBD2. V lost 4 bases and J lost 3; bases outside the gene matches: 2. The CDR3 runs 14 residues. Germline assignment: CDR1 SGHRS and CDR2 YFSETQ. The CDR3 protein is CASSRTSVYNEQFF. The CDR3 region has the DNA TGCGCCAGCAGCCGGACTAGCGTCTACAATGAGCAGTTCTTC.

The V gene is TRBV28, the J gene TRBJ2-7; TRBD1 matches 10 bases. CDR1 is MDHEN and CDR2 is SYDVKM in the germline V gene. V shed 5 bases and J 4 bases; nucleotides not matched to a gene: 5. CDR3 length: 14 residues. This CDR3 is CASSHRDRGYEQYF. In nucleotides, the CDR3 is TGTGCCAGCAGTCACCGGGACAGGGGTTACGAGCAGTACTTC.

The J gene is TRBJ2-1, the V gene TRBV6-1, with TRBD2 as a possible D gene (5 bases). Germline V CDR1 and CDR2: MNHNS, SASEGT. With 7 bases removed from V and 8 bases from J, the gap between germline ends came to 15 bases. CDR3 size: 13 residues. For the CDR3, the DNA is TGTGCCAGCAAATCTAGCATTTACGATGAGCAGTTCTTC. This translates into CASKSSIYDEQFF.